These 24 T cell receptor beta chains were sequenced from one sample in a study of tumor-infiltrating lymphocytes in primary liver carcinoma. Germline DNA was extracted too, while blood RNA derived from unsorted whole blood. A constant-region primer served to make TCR beta cDNA from approximately 490 ng total RNA. Generation of the TCR beta libraries relied on three nested multiplex PCR rounds using slightly modified ARM-PCR. Two initial PCR rounds of approximately 10 cycles each paired TRBV1-TRBV30 forward primers with a C-beta reverse primer. TCRdb re-called the multiplex PCR reads through MiXCR, storing one row per CDR3 protein. The top ten clones hold 9% to 10% of a sample with approximately 310,000 distinct CDR3 sequences, 65% of them seen once. Sequenced input: peripheral blood. The receptors derive from a middle-aged man with primary liver carcinoma and hepatitis B virus infection.

This clonotype was counted ten times or more. The CDR3 loop is CASSLPPGVGYNEQFF. CDR3 DNA sequence: TGTGCCAGCAGTTTACCCCCAGGGGTCGGCTACAATGAGCAGTTCTTC. V and J are TRBV12-3 or TRBV12-4 and TRBJ2-1; maybe TRBD1 (6 bases). The CDR3 runs 16 residues. Between the trimmed V and J ends, which lost 2 bases and 3 bases, there was a span of 14 bases.

A remark on this clonotype: This likely comes from a read error, as the CDR3 has no conserved phenylalanine or tryptophan at its end. V gene TRBV10-3 combines with J gene TRBJ1-1; TRBD1 is a possible D gene (5 bases). Trimming cost V 7 bases and J 1 base, with 10 bases left between them. The CDR3 covers 13 residues. The germline V gene encodes CDR1 ENHRY and CDR2 SYGVKD. As DNA, the CDR3 is TGTGCCATCACTACCGACAGGAACACTGAAGCTTTCCTT. This translates into CAITTDRNTEAFL.

The chain employs TRBV5-4 and TRBJ2-1; the D gene is possibly TRBD2 (6 bases). The V end lost 6 bases, the J end lost 7 bases, and 20 bases lay between the germline ends. The CDR3 has 15 residues. Germline-derived CDR1 and CDR2 are SGHNT and YYREEE (reference sequence). The DNA of the CDR3 is TGTGCCAGCAACTTCGGGGTAGCGGAAGGAAATGAGCAGTTCTTC. Its protein is CASNFGVAEGNEQFF.

This clonotype was detected a few times. This rearrangement joins TRBV5-4 to TRBJ2-7; possibly TRBD2 for D (5 bases). This CDR3 is 15 amino acids long. Germline-derived CDR1 and CDR2 are SGHNT and YYREEE (reference sequence). V lost 4 bases and J 1 base, leaving 15 bases between the germline ends. CDR3 region: CASSLGLTPSYEQYF. In DNA form, the CDR3 reads TGTGCCAGCAGCCTAGGACTCACTCCTTCCTACGAGCAGTACTTC.

Turning to this clonotype: This could be a read error, since a much larger clone is one nucleotide away. The V and J genes are TRBV6-2 or TRBV6-3 and TRBJ2-7; D possibly matches TRBD1 or TRBD2 (5 bases each). The germline gives CDR1 MNHEY, CDR2 SVGEGT. The CDR3 sequence is 16 residues long. CDR3 region: CASSRYGMQGAYERYF. DNA for the CDR3: TGTGCCAGCAGTAGGTACGGAATGCAGGGAGCCTACGAGCGGTACTTC.

This sequence joins TRBV12-5 and TRBJ2-1; 14 positions agree with TRBD2. In germline, CDR1 is LGHNT, CDR2 FRNRAP. The CDR3 consists of 16 residues. The junction had 2 bases not matched to a gene; V was cut back by 1 base and J by 6 bases. In DNA form, the CDR3 reads TGTGCTAGTGGTTTGGGGACTAGCGGGGGGTCCAATGAGCAGTTCTTC. Translating it yields CASGLGTSGGSNEQFF. Full variable domain (missing parts from reference TRBV12-5 and TRBJ2-1): DARVTQTPRHKVTEMGQEVTMRCQPILGHNTVFWYRQTMMQGLELLAYFRNRAPLDDSGMPKDRFSAEMPDATLATLKIQPSEPRDSAVYFCASGLGTSGGSNEQFFGPGTRLTVL.

The chain links TRBV5-6 to TRBJ2-1; TRBD2 agrees at 8 bases. CDR1 and CDR2 (germline): SGHDT, YYEEEE. V trimming: 0 bases; J trimming: 1 base; junction bases outside the gene matches: 6. The CDR3 consists of 17 residues. The CDR3 DNA follows: TGTGCCAGCAGCTTGGAACCGGGGGGGAGGTCCTACAATGAGCAGTTCTTC. Amino acids: CASSLEPGGRSYNEQFF.

For this clonotype: Relative to the germline gene, one junction end is altered; a read error may explain this. The CDR3 sequence: CASSQERGLEKLFF. The CDR3 coding sequence is TGTGCCAGCAGCCAGGAGAGGGGGCTTGAAAAACTGTTCTTT. V gene TRBV5-4 combines with J gene TRBJ1-4; TRBD1 matches 7 bases. Germline CDR1 reads SGHNT; CDR2 reads YYREEE (reference sequence). The CDR3 length is 14 residues.

Notes on this clonotype: The germline gene is not matched at one end of the junction; a read error may be the cause. The chain carries TRBV5-4 and TRBJ2-5; D is possibly TRBD1 or TRBD2 (5 bases each). Germline V CDR1 and CDR2: SGHNT, YYREEE (reference sequence). The length of the CDR3 is 15 residues. Written as DNA, the CDR3 is TGTGTCAGCAGCTTGAACGGGGACGGCCAAGATACCCAGTACTTC. Its translation is CVSSLNGDGQDTQYF.

Comment on this clonotype: The junction differs from germline at one of its ends, possibly a read error. This chain joins TRBV24-1 and TRBJ2-1; TRBD2 aligns across 7 bases. This CDR3 has 16 residues. Germline V gene lookup returns CDR1 KGHDR and CDR2 SFDVKD. CDR3 bases: TGTGCCACCGGTGATGGACGCGGGAGAAGGAACAATGAGCAGTTCTTC. Its protein product is CATGDGRGRRNNEQFF.

As for this clonotype: One end of the junction is discordant with germline, which a read error may explain. The rearrangement uses TRBV6-5 and TRBJ2-3, with 8 bases matching TRBD2. This CDR3 is 15 amino acids long. Germline loops: CDR1 MNHEY, CDR2 SVGAGI. The CDR3 nucleotides are TGTGCCAGCAGTTACTCAAGCGGGAGCACAGATACGCGGTATTTT. It translates to CASSYSSGSTDTRYF.

Concerning this clonotype itself: This may be a read error: a much more frequent sequence differs by one nucleotide. The V call is TRBV4-3, the J call TRBJ2-7, with TRBD1 matching over 10 bases. Germline CDR1 and CDR2: LGHNA and YSLEER. J gave up 8 bases and V 0 bases, and 7 bases lay outside the gene matches. There are 15 residues in the CDR3. This chain's CDR3 is CASSQDKGQGYKQYF. DNA of the CDR3: TGCGCCAGCAGCCAAGATAAGGGACAGGGGTACAAGCAGTACTTC.

Note on this clonotype: This CDR3 fails to terminate in the conserved phenylalanine or tryptophan, so it likely reflects a read error. The CDR3 DNA reads as TGCGCCAGCAGTGACGGGACAGGGTCCCTCGATGAGCAGTTCTCC. This encodes CASSDGTGSLDEQFS. V usage is TRBV10-1 and J usage is TRBJ2-1, with 9 bases fitting TRBD1. The CDR3 spans 15 residues. The germline CDR1 and CDR2 sequences are WNHNN and SYGVQD (reference sequence). The J segment lost 8 bases and the V segment lost 3 bases, leaving 8 bases of the junction unmatched.

This chain uses TRBV11-2 with TRBJ2-3; D uncertain. Trimming left V 1 base short and J 2 bases short, with 10 bases between. The germline CDR1 and CDR2 sequences are SGHAT and FQNNGV. The CDR3 runs 15 residues. The CDR3 spells CASSLVLTNTDTQYF. The CDR3 DNA follows: TGTGCCAGCAGCTTAGTTCTAACTAACACAGATACGCAGTATTTT.

A single count supports this clonotype. A much larger clone lies a single base off, so this may be a read error. The chain links TRBV5-1 to TRBJ2-6; 8 bases are a match to TRBD2. V shed 5 bases and J 0 bases; nucleotides not matched to a gene: 4. CDR1 and CDR2 from the germline V gene are SGHRS and YFSETQ. The CDR3 extends over 16 amino acids. The CDR3 region is CASSRGTSSGANVLTF. Written as DNA, the CDR3 is TGCGCCAGCAGTCGTGGGACTAGCTCTGGGGCCAACGTCCTGACTTTC.

The genes are TRBV5-5 and TRBJ1-1; TRBD1 might be the D (6 bases). Germline CDR1 SGHKS, CDR2 YYEKEE (reference sequence). The V and J ends lost 5 bases and 2 bases respectively, with 10 bases between them. There are 13 residues in the CDR3. The DNA for the CDR3 is TGTGCCAGCAGTCGGGACATAAACACTGAAGCTTTCTTT. Translated, it gives CASSRDINTEAFF.

V usage is TRBV4-2 and J usage is TRBJ2-1; maybe TRBD2 (6 bases). Germline V gives CDR1 LGHNA, CDR2 YNFKEQ. The CDR3 is 16 amino acids. CDR3: CVGSRHSGDSYNEQFF. Written as DNA, the CDR3 is TGTGTCGGCAGCCGACATAGCGGAGATTCCTACAATGAGCAGTTCTTC.

At least ten counts were recorded for this clonotype. The chain is built from TRBV6-2 or TRBV6-3 and TRBJ2-7; the D gene is possibly TRBD2 (6 bases). Trimming took 7 bases from V and 6 from J, leaving 19 bases between them. The germline gives CDR1 MNHEY, CDR2 SVGEGT. CDR3 size: 14 residues. CDR3 in amino acids: CASNPGGVRGEQYF. The CDR3 nucleotides are TGTGCCAGCAACCCTGGAGGGGTTAGAGGCGAGCAGTACTTC.

V gene TRBV2 combines with J gene TRBJ2-3, with TRBD2 as a possible D gene (6 bases). The CDR3 is made up of 15 amino acids. V was clipped by 7 bases and J by 4 bases, with 18 bases between them. Germline V gene lookup returns CDR1 SNHLY and CDR2 FYNNEI. CDR3 nucleotides: TGTGCCAGCATCCTGGACACGGGGGTCGCAGATACGCAGTATTTT. It codes for CASILDTGVADTQYF.

This clonotype has just a few counts. The rearrangement links TRBV6-1 to TRBJ2-5, with D perhaps matching TRBD2 (5 bases). V lost 7 bases and J 3 bases, leaving 21 bases between the germline ends. Germline CDR1 and CDR2: MNHNS and SASEGT. This CDR3 spans 16 amino acids. Here the CDR3 reads CASTTVTGYLEETQYF. The CDR3 bases are TGTGCCAGCACTACCGTAACGGGGTACTTAGAAGAGACCCAGTACTTC.

Comment on this clonotype: Just one base apart from a much larger clone, this may be a read error. This chain connects TRBV5-5 to TRBJ1-3; maybe TRBD1 (5 bases). This CDR3 comprises 16 residues. Germline CDR1 SGHKS, CDR2 YYEKEE (reference sequence). The CDR3 DNA is TGTGCCAGCAGCTCAGACAGTTACTCTTCCGGAAACACCATGTATTTT. It specifies CASSSDSYSSGNTMYF.

This clonotype turned up a few times. A read error may explain this, as a much larger clone is one base away. V and J are TRBV7-9 and TRBJ2-7; 7 bases fit TRBD2. CDR3 length equals 10 residues. Looked up from germline, CDR1 is SEHNR and CDR2 is FQNEAQ (reference sequence). The CDR3 spells CVSGVLEQYF. For the CDR3, the DNA is TGTGTCAGCGGGGTACTTGAGCAGTACTTC.

About this clonotype: Likely a read error: the CDR3 ends without its conserved phenylalanine or tryptophan. CDR3: CANGRGDNEQFL. The CDR3 coding sequence is TGTGCGAACGGGAGAGGGGACAATGAGCAGTTCTTG. The chain has TRBV12-3 or TRBV12-4 and TRBJ2-1, with D possibly matching TRBD2 (6 bases). The CDR3 totals 12 residues.

As to this clonotype: This may be a read error: a much more frequent sequence differs by one nucleotide. The V gene is TRBV6-2 or TRBV6-3, the J gene TRBJ2-1; no clear D gene. The CDR3 covers 13 residues. Germline V gene lookup returns CDR1 MNHEY and CDR2 SVGEGT. Trimming pared 8 bases from V and 9 bases from J, leaving 17 bases between. DNA of the CDR3: TGTGCCAGCTCGTGGGTGAGATTTGGTGAGCAGTTCTTC. Translating gives CASSWVRFGEQFF.